The 22 T cell receptor beta chains given below trace back to one sample, sequenced in a study of CD8 T cells in Susac syndrome. RNA in amounts of about 0.45 to 1 ug was reverse transcribed with random hexamers. TCRdb re-called the immunoSEQ multiplex PCR reads with MiXCR, one entry per CDR3 protein. The sample has more than 85,000 distinct CDR3 sequences; 85% to 95% are singletons. The sequenced material came from CD4+ T cells from PBMCs. These TCRs come from a human donor with Susac syndrome.

V gene TRBV4-3 combines with J gene TRBJ2-3, with a tentative D call TRBD1 (5 bases). Germline V gene data show CDR1 as LGHNA and CDR2 as YSLEER. There are 16 residues in the CDR3. The V end lost 4 bases, the J end lost 2 bases, and 16 bases lay between the germline ends. In DNA, the CDR3 is TGCGCCAGCAGCCCCCAGGGAAGTGGGGACACAGATACGCAGTATTTT. Its translation is CASSPQGSGDTDTQYF.

Regarding this clonotype: Germline is not matched at one junction end, which may reflect a read error. This sequence joins TRBV25-1 and TRBJ1-1, with 9 bases fitting TRBD1. Germline assignment: CDR1 MGHDK and CDR2 SYGVNS. The CDR3 spans 17 residues. The CDR3 region is CASSSLSTGQGGTEVFF. Written as DNA, the CDR3 is TGTGCCAGCAGCAGTCTTTCTACGGGACAGGGCGGCACTGAAGTTTTCTTT. Drawing the rest from reference TRBV25-1 and TRBJ1-1, the complete variable domain is EADIYQTPRYLVIGTGKKITLECSQTMGHDKMYWYQQDPGMELHLIHYSYGVNSTEKGDLSSESTVSRIRTEHFPLTLESARPSHTSQYLCASSSLSTGQGGTEVFFGQGTRLTVV.

The chain joins TRBV6-5 to TRBJ1-2; no clear D. The V end was cut by 3 bases, the J end by 6 bases, with 11 bases between. Germline lookup yields CDR1 MNHEY and CDR2 SVGAGI. The CDR3 consists of 13 residues. The CDR3 sequence: CASSYSMRDGYTF. CDR3 bases: TGTGCCAGCAGTTATAGCATGCGGGATGGCTACACCTTC.

The chain employs TRBV20-1 and TRBJ2-3; 9 nucleotides align to TRBD2. Germline V gene sequence: CDR1 DFQATT, CDR2 SNEGSKA (reference sequence). The CDR3 runs 16 residues. J gave up 1 base and V 0 bases, and 5 bases lay outside the gene matches. CDR3 amino acids: CSARDWASGGTDTQYF. The CDR3 nucleotides are TGCAGTGCTAGAGATTGGGCTAGCGGGGGCACAGATACGCAGTATTTT.

The J gene is TRBJ2-7, the V gene TRBV4-1, with 7 bases fitting TRBD1. Germline values: CDR1 MGHRA, CDR2 YSYEKL. With 4 bases clipped from V and 3 bases from J, the junction kept 9 bases outside the gene matches. The CDR3 runs 15 residues. In DNA, the CDR3 is TGCGCCAGCAGCCTAGGGGGCCAGGGTGACTACGAGCAGTACTTC. Translated: CASSLGGQGDYEQYF.

In its sample, this clonotype was seen once. The rearrangement joins TRBV19 to TRBJ2-4; 7 positions agree with TRBD1. This CDR3 comprises 14 residues. Looked up from germline, CDR1 is LNHDA and CDR2 is SQIVND (reference sequence). Trimming took 4 bases from V and 6 from J; bases not matched to a gene: 6. DNA of the CDR3: TGTGCCAGTAGTAGTACCGGGACAGCAAACATTCAGTACTTC. This translates into CASSSTGTANIQYF. The full variable domain, its missing parts supplied by reference TRBV19 and TRBJ2-4, is DGGITQSPKYLFRKEGQNVTLSCEQNLNHDAMYWYRQDPGQGLRLIYYSQIVNDFQKGDIAEGYSVSREKKESFPLTVTSAQKNPTAFYLCASSSTGTANIQYFGAGTRLSVL.

This clonotype has just a few counts. The chain has TRBV5-5 and TRBJ1-5; TRBD1 might be the D (6 bases). V was clipped by 0 bases and J by 0 bases, with 7 bases between them. This CDR3 contains 15 residues. Germline loops: CDR1 SGHKS, CDR2 YYEKEE (reference sequence). CDR3 loop: CASSLADSSNQPQHF. The CDR3 DNA reads TGTGCCAGCAGCTTGGCGGACAGTAGCAATCAGCCCCAGCATTTT.

The rearrangement links TRBV9 to TRBJ1-2, with 7 nucleotides matching TRBD1. The germline V gene has CDR1 SGDLS and CDR2 YYNGEE. The J segment lost 6 bases and the V segment lost 4 bases, leaving 6 bases of the junction unmatched. This CDR3 contains 13 residues. The CDR3 loop is CASSRTGENGYTF. For the CDR3, the DNA is TGTGCCAGCAGCAGAACAGGGGAAAATGGCTACACCTTC.

J is TRBJ2-5 and V is TRBV7-6, with TRBD2 matching 7 bases. V lost 3 bases to trimming and J lost 1 base; unmatched junction nucleotides: 5. The CDR3 extends over 15 amino acids. The germline V gene encodes CDR1 SGHVS and CDR2 FNYEAQ. DNA for the CDR3: TGTGCCAGCAGCTTCCCTAGCGGATCCCAAGAGACCCAGTACTTC. Its translation: CASSFPSGSQETQYF.

This rearrangement joins TRBV15 to TRBJ2-7, with 7 nucleotides matching TRBD1. V lost 0 bases to trimming and J lost 3 bases; unmatched junction nucleotides: 5. Germline CDR1 and CDR2: LNHNV and YYDKDF (reference sequence). The CDR3 loop spans 15 amino acids. The CDR3 nucleotides read TGTGCCACCAGCAGAGATGTAGGGGGCTACTACGAGCAGTACTTC. Amino acids: CATSRDVGGYYEQYF.

The chain recombines TRBV3-1 with TRBJ1-2; D not certain. This CDR3 spans 15 amino acids. Looked up from germline, CDR1 is LGHDT and CDR2 is YNNKEL (reference sequence). Trimming took off 0 bases at V and 4 bases at J, with 12 bases between the two ends. The CDR3 DNA reads TGTGCCAGCAGCCAAGATTTAGGCACCTTCTATGGCTACACCTTC. Encoded protein: CASSQDLGTFYGYTF.

The genes are TRBV28 and TRBJ2-7; 8 nucleotides match TRBD2. Per germline, CDR1 MDHEN and CDR2 SYDVKM. The trim removed 8 bases at V and 4 bases at J, leaving 10 bases unmatched. The CDR3 length is 14 residues. The CDR3: CASLEPGGRYEQYF. CDR3 bases: TGTGCCAGCCTTGAACCGGGGGGGCGGTACGAGCAGTACTTC.

J is TRBJ2-7 and V is TRBV13; 7 bases line up with TRBD2. Germline CDR1 and CDR2: PRHDT and FYEKMQ (reference sequence). The CDR3 spans 11 residues. V was pared by 6 bases and J by 5 bases, with 1 base of the junction left unmatched. The CDR3 spells CASSRGDEQYF. The CDR3 DNA reads TGTGCCAGCAGTCGGGGGGACGAGCAGTACTTC.

This chain joins TRBV7-2 and TRBJ2-5; the match to TRBD2 covers 10 bases. The CDR3 has 17 residues. Germline assignment: CDR1 SGHTA and CDR2 FQGNSA. With 1 base clipped from V and 3 bases from J, the junction kept 8 bases outside the gene matches. CDR3 coding DNA: TGTGCCAGCAGCTTAGGAGTTGCTAGCGGGGGCGAAGAGACCCAGTACTTC. Protein sequence: CASSLGVASGGEETQYF. The variable domain in full, completed from reference TRBV7-2 and TRBJ2-5, reads GAGVSQSPSNKVTEKGKDVELRCDPISGHTALYWYRQSLGQGLEFLIYFQGNSAPDKSGLPSDRFSAERTGGSVSTLTIQRTQQEDSAVYLCASSLGVASGGEETQYFGPGTRLLVL.

The chain carries TRBV30 and TRBJ2-7; 11 nucleotides agree with TRBD1. Germline V CDR1 and CDR2: GTSNPN, SVGIG (reference sequence). The CDR3 extends over 14 amino acids. Losses at the gene ends were 8 bases for V and 3 bases for J; bases not matched to a gene: 9. CDR3 coding DNA: TGTGCCGGACATTCCGGGACAGGGGGCTACGAGCAGTACTTC. Translated, it gives CAGHSGTGGYEQYF.

The V call is TRBV24-1, the J call TRBJ2-3, with unresolved D. V was shortened by 1 base and J by 2 bases, with 6 bases between the two germline ends. The CDR3 runs to 14 residues. CDR1 is KGHDR, CDR2 SFDVKD, per germline. This CDR3 reads CATSDFTHTDTQYF. DNA of the CDR3: TGTGCCACCAGTGATTTTACCCACACAGATACGCAGTATTTT.

The chain is built from TRBV27 and TRBJ1-1, with 8 nucleotides matching TRBD1. CDR1 MNHEY and CDR2 SMNVEV come from the germline V gene (reference sequence). CDR3 length equals 14 residues. The V and J ends lost 7 bases and 4 bases, in that order; junction bases with no gene match: 8. As DNA, the CDR3 is TGTGCCAGCAACAGCCCGACAGGGGCCACTGAAGCTTTCTTT. Translating gives CASNSPTGATEAFF.

This rearrangement joins TRBV19 to TRBJ2-7, with D possibly TRBD2 on 5 matching bases. Trimming took off 3 bases at V and 2 bases at J, with 17 bases between the two ends. The CDR3 is 16 amino acids. The germline CDR1 and CDR2 sequences are LNHDA and SQIVND (reference sequence). CDR3 bases: TGTGCCAGTAGTATGGGTCACGGGAAGCTAACCTACGAGCAGTACTTC. Amino acids: CASSMGHGKLTYEQYF.

This rearrangement joins TRBV28 to TRBJ1-1; no reliable D call. The CDR3 totals 15 residues. Germline CDR1 MDHEN, CDR2 SYDVKM. The ends were cut back, 5 bases at V and 4 bases at J, with 17 bases in the middle. The CDR3 loop is CASSPPPGSSTEAFF. The DNA for the CDR3 is TGTGCCAGCAGTCCACCGCCCGGCAGCTCCACTGAAGCTTTCTTT. The full variable domain, completed using reference TRBV28 and TRBJ1-1, is DVKVTQSSRYLVKRTGEKVFLECVQDMDHENMFWYRQDPGLGLRLIYFSYDVKMKEKGDIPEGYSVSREKKERFSLILESASTNQTSMYLCASSPPPGSSTEAFFGQGTRLTVV.

A few counts support this clonotype. This chain joins TRBV7-3 and TRBJ2-2; the match to TRBD1 covers 8 bases. V trimming: 5 bases; J trimming: 3 bases; junction bases outside the gene matches: 5. Per the germline V gene, CDR1 is SGHTA and CDR2 is FQGTGA. This CDR3 is 15 amino acids long. The CDR3 sequence is CASSRDRTDTGELFF. In DNA form, the CDR3 reads TGTGCCAGCAGCAGGGACAGGACGGACACCGGGGAGCTGTTTTTT.

CDR3 in DNA: TGCGCCAGCGGTCCCACAGGGTTAGAATACGAGCAGTACTTC. It specifies CASGPTGLEYEQYF. The chain employs TRBV5-1 and TRBJ2-7; the D gene is possibly TRBD1 (6 bases). This CDR3 is 14 amino acids long. Trimming pared 7 bases from V and 4 bases from J, leaving 18 bases between. CDR1 is SGHRS and CDR2 is YFSETQ in the germline V gene. Using reference TRBV5-1 and TRBJ2-7 for the parts outside the CDR3, the full variable domain is KAGVTQTPRYLIKTRGQQVTLSCSPISGHRSVSWYQQTPGQGLQFLFEYFSETQRNKGNFPGRFSGRQFSNSRSEMNVSTLELGDSALYLCASGPTGLEYEQYFGPGTRLTVT.

V gene TRBV3-1 combines with J gene TRBJ2-1, with 9 bases fitting TRBD2. Germline trimming cut 2 bases from V and 9 bases from J; bases unmatched to any gene: 5. The CDR3 spans 14 residues. CDR1 is LGHDT, CDR2 YNNKEL, per germline (reference sequence). CDR3 in amino acids: CASSQIAGATEQFF. The CDR3 region has the DNA TGTGCCAGCAGCCAAATAGCGGGGGCCACTGAGCAGTTCTTC.